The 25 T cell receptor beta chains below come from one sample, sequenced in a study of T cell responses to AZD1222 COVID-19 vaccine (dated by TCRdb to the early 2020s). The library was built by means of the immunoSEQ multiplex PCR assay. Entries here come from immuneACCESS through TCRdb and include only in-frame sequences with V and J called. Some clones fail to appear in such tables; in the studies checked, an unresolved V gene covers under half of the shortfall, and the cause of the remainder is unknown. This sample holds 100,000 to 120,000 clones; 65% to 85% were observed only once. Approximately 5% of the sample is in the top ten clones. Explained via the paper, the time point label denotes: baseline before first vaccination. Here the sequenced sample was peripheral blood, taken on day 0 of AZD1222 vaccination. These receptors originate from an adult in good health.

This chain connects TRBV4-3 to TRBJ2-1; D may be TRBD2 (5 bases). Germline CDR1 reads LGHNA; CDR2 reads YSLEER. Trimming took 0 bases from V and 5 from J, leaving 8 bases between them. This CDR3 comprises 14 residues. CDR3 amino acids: CASSQDLLDNEQFF. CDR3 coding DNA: TGCGCCAGCAGCCAAGATCTACTAGACAATGAGCAGTTCTTC.

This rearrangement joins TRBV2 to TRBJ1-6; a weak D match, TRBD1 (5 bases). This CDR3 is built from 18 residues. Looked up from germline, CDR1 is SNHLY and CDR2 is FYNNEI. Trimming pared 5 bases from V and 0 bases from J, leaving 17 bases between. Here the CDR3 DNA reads TGTGCCAGCAGTAGGGCGGGACGATTCAGCTCCTATAATTCACCCCTCCACTTT. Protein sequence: CASSRAGRFSSYNSPLHF.

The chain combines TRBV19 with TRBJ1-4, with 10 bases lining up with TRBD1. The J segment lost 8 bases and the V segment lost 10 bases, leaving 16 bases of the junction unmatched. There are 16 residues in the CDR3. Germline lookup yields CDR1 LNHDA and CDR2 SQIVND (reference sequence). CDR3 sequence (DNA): TGTGCCACTGATCCGGGACAGGGGAGGGTTAGAGAAAAACTGTTTTTT. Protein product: CATDPGQGRVREKLFF.

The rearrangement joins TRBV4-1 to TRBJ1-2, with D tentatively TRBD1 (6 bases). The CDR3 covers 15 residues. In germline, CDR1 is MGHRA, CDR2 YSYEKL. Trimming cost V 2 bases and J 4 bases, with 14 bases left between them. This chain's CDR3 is CASSQPDSPSYGYTF. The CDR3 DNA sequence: TGCGCCAGCAGCCAACCGGACAGCCCGTCCTATGGCTACACCTTC.

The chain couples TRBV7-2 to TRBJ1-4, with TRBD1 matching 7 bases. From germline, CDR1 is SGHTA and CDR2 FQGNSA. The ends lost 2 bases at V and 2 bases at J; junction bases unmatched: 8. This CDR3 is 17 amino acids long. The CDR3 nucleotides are TGTGCCAGCAGCTTAAGAGGGACAGCTCAGACTAATGAAAAACTGTTTTTT. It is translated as CASSLRGTAQTNEKLFF.

CDR3 sequence: CASSPGLTGYTF. In DNA, the CDR3 is TGTGCCAGTAGCCCGGGACTGACGGGCTACACCTTC. This chain joins TRBV19 and TRBJ1-2, with D possibly matching TRBD1 (5 bases). CDR1 and CDR2 (germline): LNHDA, SQIVND (reference sequence). The CDR3 extends over 12 amino acids. V was trimmed by 6 bases and J by 8 bases, leaving 13 bases between them.

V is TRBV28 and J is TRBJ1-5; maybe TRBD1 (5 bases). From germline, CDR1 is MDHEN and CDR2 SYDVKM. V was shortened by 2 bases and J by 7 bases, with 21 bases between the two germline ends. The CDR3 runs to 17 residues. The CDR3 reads CASSLISSGRGDQPQHF. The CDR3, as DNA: TGTGCCAGCAGTTTAATCTCTAGCGGGCGCGGGGACCAGCCCCAGCATTTT.

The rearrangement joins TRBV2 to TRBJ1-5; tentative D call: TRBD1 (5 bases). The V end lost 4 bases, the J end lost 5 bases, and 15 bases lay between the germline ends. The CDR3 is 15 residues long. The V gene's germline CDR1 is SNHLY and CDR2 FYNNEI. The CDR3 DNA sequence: TGTGCCAGCAGTGGGGGGGAACCGAAGTATCAGCCCCAGCATTTT. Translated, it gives CASSGGEPKYQPQHF.

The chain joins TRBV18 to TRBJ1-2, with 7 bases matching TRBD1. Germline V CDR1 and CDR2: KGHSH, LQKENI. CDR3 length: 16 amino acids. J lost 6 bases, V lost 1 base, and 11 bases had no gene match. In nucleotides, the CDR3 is TGTGCCAGCTCACCACTGAGCCCAGGGGGAGACGATGGCTACACCTTC. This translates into CASSPLSPGGDDGYTF.

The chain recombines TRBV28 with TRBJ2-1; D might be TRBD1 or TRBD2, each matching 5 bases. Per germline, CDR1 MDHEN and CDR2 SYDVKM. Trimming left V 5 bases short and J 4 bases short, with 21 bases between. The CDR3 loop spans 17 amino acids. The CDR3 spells CASSLYQARGRYNEQFF. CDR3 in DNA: TGTGCCAGCAGTCTATACCAAGCGAGGGGCCGATACAATGAGCAGTTCTTC.

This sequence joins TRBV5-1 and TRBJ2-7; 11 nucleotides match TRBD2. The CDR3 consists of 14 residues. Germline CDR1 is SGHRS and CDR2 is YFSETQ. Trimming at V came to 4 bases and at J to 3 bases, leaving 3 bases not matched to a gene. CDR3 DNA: TGCGCCAGCAGCGTGCTAGCGGGAGGCTACGAGCAGTACTTC. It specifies CASSVLAGGYEQYF.

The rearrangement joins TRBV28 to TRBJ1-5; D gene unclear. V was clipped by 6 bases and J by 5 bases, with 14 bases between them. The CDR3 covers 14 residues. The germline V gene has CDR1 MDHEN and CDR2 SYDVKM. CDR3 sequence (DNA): TGTGCCAGCAGGTTAAGGACCACGTATCAGCCCCAGCATTTT. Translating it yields CASRLRTTYQPQHF.

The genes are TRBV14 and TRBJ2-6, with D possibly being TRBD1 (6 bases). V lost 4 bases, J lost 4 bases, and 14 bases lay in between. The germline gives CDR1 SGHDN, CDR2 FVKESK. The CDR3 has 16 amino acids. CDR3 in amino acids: CASSPFTGSGANVLTF. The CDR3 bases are TGTGCCAGCAGCCCATTCACAGGGTCAGGGGCCAACGTCCTGACTTTC.

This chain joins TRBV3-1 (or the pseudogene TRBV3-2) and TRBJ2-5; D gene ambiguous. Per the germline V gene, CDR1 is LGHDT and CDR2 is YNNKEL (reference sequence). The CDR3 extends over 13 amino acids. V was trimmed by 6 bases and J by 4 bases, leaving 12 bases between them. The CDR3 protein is CASRVSPAETQYF. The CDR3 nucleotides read TGTGCCAGCAGAGTATCCCCCGCAGAGACCCAGTACTTC.

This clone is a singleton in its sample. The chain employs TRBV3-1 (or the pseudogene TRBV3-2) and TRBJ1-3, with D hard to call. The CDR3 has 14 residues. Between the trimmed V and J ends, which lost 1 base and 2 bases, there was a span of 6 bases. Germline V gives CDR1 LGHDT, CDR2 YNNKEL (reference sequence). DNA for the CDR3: TGTGCCAGCAGCCAAGGCTGGGCTGGAAACACCATATATTTT. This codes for CASSQGWAGNTIYF.

The chain's CDR3 is CASSQDGVRGYTF. CDR3 nucleotide sequence: TGTGCCAGCAGCCAGGACGGGGTACGGGGCTACACCTTC. The chain links TRBV5-6 to TRBJ1-2; no definite D call. Per germline, CDR1 SGHDT and CDR2 YYEEEE. Trimming pared 4 bases from V and 8 bases from J, leaving 15 bases between. This CDR3 region has 13 residues. Supplemented by reference TRBV5-6 and TRBJ1-2, the full variable domain reads DAGVTQSPTHLIKTRGQQVTLRCSPKSGHDTVSWYQQALGQGPQFIFQYYEEEERQRGNFPDRFSGHQFPNYSSELNVNALLLGDSALYLCASSQDGVRGYTFGSGTRLTVV.

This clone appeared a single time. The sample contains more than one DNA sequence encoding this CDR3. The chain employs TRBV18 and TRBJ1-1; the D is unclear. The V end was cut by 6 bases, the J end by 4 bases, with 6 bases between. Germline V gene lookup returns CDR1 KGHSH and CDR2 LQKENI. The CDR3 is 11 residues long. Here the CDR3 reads CASSPGTEAFF. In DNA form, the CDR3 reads TGTGCCAGCTCCCCCGGCACTGAAGCTTTCTTT.

The DNA of the CDR3 is TGTGCCAGCTCACGGGGACAGGGCTCCTACAATGAGCAGTTCTTC. This encodes CASSRGQGSYNEQFF. V usage is TRBV18 and J usage is TRBJ2-1, with TRBD1 matching 9 bases. CDR3 length: 15 residues. Trimming took 4 bases from V and 0 from J; bases not matched to a gene: 1. Germline V gene sequence: CDR1 KGHSH, CDR2 LQKENI.

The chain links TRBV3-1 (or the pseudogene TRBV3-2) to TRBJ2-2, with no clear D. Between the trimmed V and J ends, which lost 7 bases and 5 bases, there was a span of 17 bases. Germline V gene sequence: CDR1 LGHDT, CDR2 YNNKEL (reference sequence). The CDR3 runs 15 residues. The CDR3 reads CASTSTPARTGELFF. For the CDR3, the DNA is TGTGCCAGCACTTCTACCCCCGCTAGAACCGGGGAGCTGTTTTTT.

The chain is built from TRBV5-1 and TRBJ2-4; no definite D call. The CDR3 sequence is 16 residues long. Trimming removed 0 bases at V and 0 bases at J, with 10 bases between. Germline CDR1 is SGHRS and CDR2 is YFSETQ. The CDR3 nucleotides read TGCGCCAGCAGCTTGGAGCCGGGTTTAGCCAAAAACATTCAGTACTTC. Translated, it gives CASSLEPGLAKNIQYF.

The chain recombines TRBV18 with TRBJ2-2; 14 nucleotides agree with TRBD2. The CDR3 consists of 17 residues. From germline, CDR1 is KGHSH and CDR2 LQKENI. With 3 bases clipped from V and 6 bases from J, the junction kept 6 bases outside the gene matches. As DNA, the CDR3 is TGTGCCAGCTCACCGACGACTAGCGGGGGGGCCTCCGGGGAGCTGTTTTTT. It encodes CASSPTTSGGASGELFF.

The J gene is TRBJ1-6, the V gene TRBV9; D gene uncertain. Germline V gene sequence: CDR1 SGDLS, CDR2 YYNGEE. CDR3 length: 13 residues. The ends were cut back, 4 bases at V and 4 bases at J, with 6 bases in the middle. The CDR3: CASSLEYNSPLHF. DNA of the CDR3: TGTGCCAGCAGCCTCGAATATAATTCACCCCTCCACTTT.

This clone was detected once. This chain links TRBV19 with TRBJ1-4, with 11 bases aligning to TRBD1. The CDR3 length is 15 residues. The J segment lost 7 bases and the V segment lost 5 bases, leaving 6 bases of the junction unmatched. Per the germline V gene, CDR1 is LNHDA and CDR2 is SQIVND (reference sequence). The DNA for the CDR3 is TGTGCCAGTAGTTCGCGGACAGGGGGCGGTGAAAAACTGTTTTTT. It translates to CASSSRTGGGEKLFF.

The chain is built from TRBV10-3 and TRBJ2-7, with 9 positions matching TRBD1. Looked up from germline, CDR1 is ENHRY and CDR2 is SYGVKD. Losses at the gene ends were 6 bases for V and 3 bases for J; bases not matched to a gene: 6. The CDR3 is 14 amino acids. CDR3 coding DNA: TGTGCCATCAGAAATACGGGACAGGGCTACGAGCAGTACTTC. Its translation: CAIRNTGQGYEQYF.

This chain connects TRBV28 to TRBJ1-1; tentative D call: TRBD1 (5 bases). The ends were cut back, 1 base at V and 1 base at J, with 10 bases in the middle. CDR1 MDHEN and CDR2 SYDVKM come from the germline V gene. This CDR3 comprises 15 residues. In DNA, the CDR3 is TGTGCCAGCAGTTTATTGGGGGGACCGAACACTGAAGCTTTCTTT. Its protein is CASSLLGGPNTEAFF.